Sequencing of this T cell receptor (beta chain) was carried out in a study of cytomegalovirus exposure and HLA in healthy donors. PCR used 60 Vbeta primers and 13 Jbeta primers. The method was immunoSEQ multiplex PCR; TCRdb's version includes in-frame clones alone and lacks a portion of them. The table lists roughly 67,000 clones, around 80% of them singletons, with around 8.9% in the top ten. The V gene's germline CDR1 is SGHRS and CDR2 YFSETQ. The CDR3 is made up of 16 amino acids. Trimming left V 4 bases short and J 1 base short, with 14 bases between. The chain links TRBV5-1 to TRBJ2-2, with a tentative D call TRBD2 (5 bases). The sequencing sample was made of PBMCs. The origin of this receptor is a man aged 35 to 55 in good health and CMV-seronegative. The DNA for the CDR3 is TGCGCCAGCAGCGGAGGTGGTTTGGGGAACACCGGGGAGCTGTTTTTT. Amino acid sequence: CASSGGGLGNTGELFF.